This T cell receptor beta chain was observed in a study of OX40 agonist ivuxolimab in advanced cancers. Turning to the study itself: Roughly two fifths of patients had received prior checkpoint inhibitor therapy. Partial responses were achieved by three patients, of whom one had hepatocellular carcinoma and two had cutaneous melanoma. Study outcomes and limitations: Expanded clones tended on average to be more numerous among CD8+ T cells than CD4+.

Sequencing used immunoSEQ multiplex PCR; TCRdb keeps in-frame clones, though not all of them. The data show around 50,000 clones, approximately 91% seen once. Comments on this clone: What it binds is not known.

This CDR3 contains 15 residues. V shed 8 bases and J 5 bases; nucleotides not matched to a gene: 15. The V gene's germline CDR1 is LNHDA and CDR2 SQIVND (reference sequence). This specimen was CD4+ or CD8+ T cells sorted from blood, taken in a trial of the OX40 agonist ivuxolimab. The chain uses TRBV19 and TRBJ2-7; 7 bases agree with TRBD1. This receptor was obtained from an adult with an advanced solid tumor such as melanoma, head and neck, liver or kidney cancer. For the CDR3, the DNA is TGTGCCAGTGGGGACAACCCGACAGGGTTCGACGAGCAGTACTTC. Translated, it gives CASGDNPTGFDEQYF.